The 17 T cell receptor beta chains given below trace back to one sample, sequenced in a study of blood T cell repertoires in COVID-19. Assay: immunoSEQ multiplex PCR; the TCRdb copy retains only in-frame clones and omits some. The repertoire holds 200,000 to 300,000 clones, with more than 80% as singletons. The sample taken for sequencing was peripheral blood. Source of these receptors: a woman between 40 and 55 years old with acute or convalescent COVID-19.

The chain has TRBV6-5 and TRBJ1-1, with 11 bases that match TRBD1. The V gene's germline CDR1 is MNHEY and CDR2 SVGAGI. The J segment lost 4 bases and the V segment lost 5 bases, leaving 6 bases of the junction unmatched. This CDR3 has 15 amino acids. This CDR3 is CASSPDGTGGTEAFF. The DNA for the CDR3 is TGTGCCAGCAGTCCGGACGGGACAGGGGGCACTGAAGCTTTCTTT.

The V and J genes are TRBV9 and TRBJ1-2; TRBD1 matches 7 bases. Losses at the gene ends were 3 bases for V and 4 bases for J; bases not matched to a gene: 6. The CDR3 has 14 residues. Germline values: CDR1 SGDLS, CDR2 YYNGEE. The CDR3 region is CASSAKTGPYGYTF. The CDR3 region has the DNA TGTGCCAGCAGCGCAAAGACAGGGCCCTATGGCTACACCTTC.

This rearrangement joins TRBV19 to TRBJ2-6, with D perhaps TRBD1 (6 bases). From germline, CDR1 is LNHDA and CDR2 SQIVND (reference sequence). Trimming removed 0 bases at V and 0 bases at J, with 9 bases between. This CDR3 comprises 17 residues. The CDR3 sequence: CASSIDPDSSGANVLTF. In DNA form, the CDR3 reads TGTGCCAGTAGTATAGATCCGGACAGCTCTGGGGCCAACGTCCTGACTTTC.

The V call is TRBV6-5, the J call TRBJ1-1; 9 positions match TRBD1. CDR3 size: 15 residues. Germline V CDR1 and CDR2: MNHEY, SVGAGI. Germline trimming cut 6 bases from V and 4 bases from J; bases unmatched to any gene: 9. The CDR3, as DNA: TGTGCCAGCAGCCGGGGACAGGGTTTCTCCACTGAAGCTTTCTTT. This translates into CASSRGQGFSTEAFF.

The sample holds a few counts of this clone. This rearrangement joins TRBV6-1 to TRBJ1-3; the D is unclear. V was clipped by 1 base and J by 0 bases, with 10 bases between them. This CDR3 region has 16 residues. Per the germline V gene, CDR1 is MNHNS and CDR2 is SASEGT. CDR3 sequence: CASSEEAGRSGNTIYF. CDR3 DNA: TGTGCCAGCAGTGAAGAGGCAGGTCGCTCTGGAAACACCATATATTTT.

The chain couples TRBV4-2 to TRBJ1-4; D gene ambiguous. The CDR3 is 11 amino acids. Germline V gene lookup returns CDR1 LGHNA and CDR2 YNFKEQ. Trimming took off 4 bases at V and 6 bases at J, with 3 bases between the two ends. The CDR3, as DNA: TGTGCCAGCAGCCTCGATGAAAAACTGTTTTTT. Its protein is CASSLDEKLFF.

This clone has only one observation. The chain joins TRBV2 to TRBJ1-5; 11 nucleotides agree with TRBD1. V shed 4 bases and J 6 bases; nucleotides not matched to a gene: 5. The germline V gene encodes CDR1 SNHLY and CDR2 FYNNEI. This CDR3 is 15 amino acids long. The CDR3 region is CASSGGTGGTQPQHF. The CDR3 DNA reads TGTGCCAGCAGTGGAGGGACAGGGGGAACTCAGCCCCAGCATTTT.

This clone showed up just once. This sequence joins TRBV6-5 and TRBJ1-2; TRBD1 matches 8 bases. Germline lookup yields CDR1 MNHEY and CDR2 SVGAGI. V lost 6 bases to trimming and J lost 7 bases; unmatched junction nucleotides: 10. CDR3 length: 14 amino acids. For the CDR3, the DNA is TGTGCCAGCAGCCCCGGACAGGGTGAGAGTGGCTACACCTTC. It encodes CASSPGQGESGYTF.

This chain uses TRBV20-1 with TRBJ1-6; TRBD1 agrees at 8 bases. Per germline, CDR1 DFQATT and CDR2 SNEGSKA (reference sequence). CDR3 size: 16 residues. V was clipped by 3 bases and J by 9 bases; unmatched bases: 13. The CDR3 region has the DNA TGCAGTGCTAGTTCTGGGGACAGGTTTATTAGTTCACCCCTCCACTTT. This gives the protein CSASSGDRFISSPLHF.

The chain combines TRBV6-1 with TRBJ2-7; 9 bases line up with TRBD1. CDR1 is MNHNS, CDR2 SASEGT, per germline. This CDR3 is built from 13 residues. V trimming: 3 bases; J trimming: 10 bases; junction bases outside the gene matches: 7. Written as DNA, the CDR3 is TGTGCCAGCAGTGAGAGAGGGACAGGGAAACAGTACGTC. It encodes CASSERGTGKQYV.

The rearrangement uses TRBV6-1 and TRBJ1-1, with D tentatively TRBD1 (6 bases). CDR1 is MNHNS, CDR2 SASEGT, per germline. CDR3 length equals 14 residues. V was shortened by 2 bases and J by 3 bases, with 10 bases between the two germline ends. CDR3 coding DNA: TGTGCCAGCAGTGAAACAGGGCGACACACTGAAGCTTTCTTT. Protein sequence: CASSETGRHTEAFF.

The rearrangement joins TRBV11-3 to TRBJ2-3; 12 nucleotides match TRBD2. The CDR3 is made up of 18 amino acids. J was trimmed by 3 bases and V by 1 base; bases with no gene match: 8. The germline V gene encodes CDR1 SGHNT and CDR2 YENEEA. The DNA for the CDR3 is TGTGCCAGCAGCTTAGGTCTAGCGGGGGGGCGGCGAACAGATACGCAGTATTTT. Amino acids: CASSLGLAGGRRTDTQYF.

The rearrangement links TRBV30 to TRBJ1-2, with 9 positions matching TRBD1. With 5 bases clipped from V and 8 bases from J, the junction kept 6 bases outside the gene matches. CDR3 length equals 12 residues. Per germline, CDR1 GTSNPN and CDR2 SVGIG (reference sequence). CDR3 DNA: TGTGCCTGGGGCGGGGACAGGGACGGCTACACCTTC. It codes for CAWGGDRDGYTF.

The chain couples TRBV6-6 to TRBJ1-3; D unresolved. The CDR3 sequence is 14 residues long. Germline CDR1 and CDR2: MNHNY and SVGAGI (reference sequence). The V end lost 8 bases, the J end lost 0 bases, and 11 bases lay between the germline ends. The CDR3 sequence is CASGIGSSGNTIYF. CDR3 in DNA: TGTGCCAGCGGCATAGGGAGCTCTGGAAACACCATATATTTT.

This chain uses TRBV5-5 with TRBJ1-5; TRBD1 matches at 8 bases. CDR3 length equals 15 residues. Germline CDR1 SGHKS, CDR2 YYEKEE (reference sequence). V lost 3 bases and J lost 2; bases outside the gene matches: 4. The chain's CDR3 is CASSSLDRGNQPQHF. For the CDR3, the DNA is TGTGCCAGCAGCTCGTTGGACAGGGGCAATCAGCCCCAGCATTTT.

The chain recombines TRBV12-3 or TRBV12-4 with TRBJ1-1; weak D call: TRBD1 (5 bases). The CDR3 runs to 13 residues. V lost 8 bases and J 8 bases, leaving 18 bases between the germline ends. CDR3 sequence (DNA): TGTGCCAGCGATAACGGGGGAACGAAGGAAGCTTTCTTT. Translated: CASDNGGTKEAFF.

This clone is a singleton in its sample. This sample also contains other DNA sequences that code for the same CDR3. The V call is TRBV2, the J call TRBJ1-5; tentative D call: TRBD1 (5 bases). Germline lookup yields CDR1 SNHLY and CDR2 FYNNEI. V gave up 3 bases and J gave up 4 bases, with 10 bases separating them. The CDR3 loop spans 14 amino acids. This chain's CDR3 is CASSEREGNQPQHF. The DNA for the CDR3 is TGTGCCAGCAGTGAGAGGGAGGGGAATCAGCCCCAGCATTTT. Using reference TRBV2 and TRBJ1-5 for the parts outside the CDR3, the full variable domain is EPEVTQTPSHQVTQMGQEVILRCVPISNHLYFYWYRQILGQKVEFLVSFYNNEISEKSEIFDDQFSVERPDGSNFTLKIRSTKLEDSAMYFCASSEREGNQPQHFGDGTRLSIL.